The clone carrying this T cell receptor (beta chain) appeared a few times. The antigen is not known. Library preparation tagged each individual cDNA molecule with a unique molecular identifier. TCRdb reanalysed the RACE reads using MiXCR and keeps one entry per CDR3 protein. There are over 70,000 distinct CDR3 sequences in the sample; 14% occur only once, and roughly 4.6% lies in the top ten. This sample was included in a study of human T cells and chemical hapten exposure. Broader study findings: The formation of large CDR3 similarity clusters by expanded TCRs significantly exceeded that of controls. TCRs at a frequency above 1 in 1000 stayed unchanged with DPC sensitization.

Time point here: pre-sensitization, week 0. Treatment indicated: therapeutic diphenylcyclopropenone sensitization with weekly scalp DPC. The sequencing used whole blood, collected in connection with sensitization to the hapten diphenylcyclopropenone (DPC). The TCR sequence derives from a woman in her forties or fifties with alopecia areata. Some clones in this sample may be carry-over from other donors' samples.

The CDR3 spells CASSLQGYEAFF. CDR3 nucleotide sequence: TGTGCCAGCAGCCTACAGGGATACGAAGCTTTCTTT. The chain couples TRBV2 to TRBJ1-1, with D maybe TRBD1 (6 bases). Germline values: CDR1 SNHLY, CDR2 FYNNEI. The CDR3 loop spans 12 amino acids. Deletions cut 6 bases from V and 8 bases from J, with 13 bases between.